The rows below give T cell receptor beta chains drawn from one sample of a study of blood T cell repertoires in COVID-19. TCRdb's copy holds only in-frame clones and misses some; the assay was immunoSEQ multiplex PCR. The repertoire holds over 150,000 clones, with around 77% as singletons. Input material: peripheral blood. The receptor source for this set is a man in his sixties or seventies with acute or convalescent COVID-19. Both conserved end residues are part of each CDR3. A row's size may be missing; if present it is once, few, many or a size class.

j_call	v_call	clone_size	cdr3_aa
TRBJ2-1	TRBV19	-	CASSPDRDSYNEQFF
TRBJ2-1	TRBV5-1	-	CASSLATLRDEQFF
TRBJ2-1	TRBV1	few	CTSSQRRTESSYNEQFF
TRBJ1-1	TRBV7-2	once	CASSLRGGLEAEAFF
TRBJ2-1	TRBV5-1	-	CASSLSLAGANEQFF
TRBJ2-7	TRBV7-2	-	CASSLGQGNEQYF
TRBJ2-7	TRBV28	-	CASSFRLAGTYEQYF
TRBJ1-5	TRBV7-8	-	CASSALTGLLSNQPQHF
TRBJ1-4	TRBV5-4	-	CASSLTGTGSEKLFF
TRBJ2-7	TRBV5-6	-	CASSLGHLSSYEQYF